This T cell receptor (beta chain) was recorded in a study of T-cell reconstitution after alpha-beta-depleted transplantation in children. Study-wide findings and caveats: Once a year had passed after transplant, T-cell counts and diversity came mostly from newly produced T cells. There were some patients whose high TCRbeta diversity at day 60 came from surviving recipient T cells and thymic progenitors. Several hundred expanded graft clones reportedly gave rise to the alpha-beta T cells present about two months after transplant.

From germline, CDR1 is MNHEY and CDR2 SVGEGT. V was clipped by 6 bases and J by 2 bases; unmatched bases: 6. This CDR3 contains 14 residues. Molecular barcoding with unique molecular identifiers was used for the TCRbeta library. A single record per CDR3 protein comes from TCRdb applying MiXCR to the PCR reads. The sample has hundreds of thousands of distinct CDR3 sequences, around 13% seen once. A note on this clonotype: The antigen is undetermined.

This sequence joins TRBV6-2 or TRBV6-3 and TRBJ1-2; 7 positions match TRBD1. This TCR was sampled from a male patient younger than 18 who had a stem cell transplant for acute myeloid leukemia, so the T cells may come from the graft donor. The source was PBMCs, mostly from graft donor cells, collected 360 days after TCRalphabeta/CD19-depleted stem cell transplant. The CDR3 loop is CASRTPGQNYGYTF. CDR3 DNA sequence: TGTGCCAGCAGAACGCCGGGACAGAACTATGGCTACACCTTC.